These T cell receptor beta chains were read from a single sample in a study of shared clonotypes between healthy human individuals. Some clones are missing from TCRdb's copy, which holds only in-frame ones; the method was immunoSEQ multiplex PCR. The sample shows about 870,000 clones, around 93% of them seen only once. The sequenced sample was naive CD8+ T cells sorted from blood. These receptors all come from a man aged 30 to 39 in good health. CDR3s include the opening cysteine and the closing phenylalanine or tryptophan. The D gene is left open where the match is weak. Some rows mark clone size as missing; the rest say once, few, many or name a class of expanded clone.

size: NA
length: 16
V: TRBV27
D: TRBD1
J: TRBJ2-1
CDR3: CASSPSPGQVYNEQFF
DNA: TGTGCCAGCAGTCCATCTCCGGGACAGGTATACAATGAGCAGTTCTTC

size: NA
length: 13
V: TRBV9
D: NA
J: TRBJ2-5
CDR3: CASSSDPEETQYF
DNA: TGTGCCAGCAGCAGCGACCCTGAAGAGACCCAGTACTTC

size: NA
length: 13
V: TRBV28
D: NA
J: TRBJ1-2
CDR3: CASSSSTLMGYTF
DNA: TGTGCCAGCAGTTCGTCGACTTTAATGGGCTACACCTTC

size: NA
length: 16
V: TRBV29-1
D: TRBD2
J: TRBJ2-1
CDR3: CSVESGAGATYNEQFF
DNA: TGCAGCGTTGAGTCGGGAGCGGGAGCCACCTACAATGAGCAGTTCTTC

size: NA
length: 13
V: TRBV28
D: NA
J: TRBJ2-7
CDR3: CASSLLNRSEQYF
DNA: TGTGCCAGCAGTTTATTAAACAGGTCCGAGCAGTACTTC

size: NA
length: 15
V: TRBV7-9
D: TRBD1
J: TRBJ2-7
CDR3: CASSSEGQGINEQYF
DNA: TGTGCCAGCAGCTCTGAGGGACAGGGGATAAACGAGCAGTACTTC

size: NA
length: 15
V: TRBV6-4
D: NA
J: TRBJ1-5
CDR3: CASTKDRPQYQPQHF
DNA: TGTGCCAGCACCAAGGACAGACCCCAATATCAGCCCCAGCATTTT

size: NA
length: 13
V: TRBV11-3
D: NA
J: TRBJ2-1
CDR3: CASSLESGNEQFF
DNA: TGTGCCAGCAGCCTAGAGTCCGGAAATGAGCAGTTCTTC

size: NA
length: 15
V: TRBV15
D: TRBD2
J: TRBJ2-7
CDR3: CATSPRREGPYEQYF
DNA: TGTGCCACCAGCCCCCGGCGGGAGGGCCCCTACGAGCAGTACTTC

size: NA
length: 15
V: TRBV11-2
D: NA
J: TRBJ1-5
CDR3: CASSLAGRSNQPQHF
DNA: TGTGCCAGCAGCTTAGCCGGACGAAGCAATCAGCCCCAGCATTTT

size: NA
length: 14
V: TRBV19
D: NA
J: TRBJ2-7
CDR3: CASSPWTGSYEQYF
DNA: TGTGCCAGTAGTCCATGGACTGGGTCCTACGAGCAGTACTTC

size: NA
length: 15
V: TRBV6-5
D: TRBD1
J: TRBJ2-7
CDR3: CASSYLRDSAYEQYF
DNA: TGTGCCAGCAGTTACCTCAGGGACAGTGCCTACGAGCAGTACTTC

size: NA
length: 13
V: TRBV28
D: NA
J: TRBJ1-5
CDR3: CASSLDSNQPQHF
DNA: TGTGCCAGCAGTTTAGACAGCAATCAGCCCCAGCATTTT

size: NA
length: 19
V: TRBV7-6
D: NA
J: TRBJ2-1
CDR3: CASSLEAGMGRPLLNEQFF
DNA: TGTGCCAGCAGCTTAGAAGCCGGTATGGGGAGACCCCTCTTGAATGAGCAGTTCTTC

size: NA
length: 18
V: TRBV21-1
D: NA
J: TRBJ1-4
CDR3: CASSSPRDGGATNEKLFF
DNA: TGTGCCAGCAGCTCGCCCCGGGACGGAGGTGCAACTAATGAAAAACTGTTTTTT

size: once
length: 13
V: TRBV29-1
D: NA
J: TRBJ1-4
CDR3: CSVRVPLDEKLFF
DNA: TGCAGCGTTAGGGTTCCCCTCGATGAAAAACTGTTTTTT

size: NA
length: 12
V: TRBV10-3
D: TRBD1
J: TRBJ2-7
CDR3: CASVGTGMEQYF
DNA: TGTGCCTCCGTAGGGACAGGGATGGAGCAGTACTTC

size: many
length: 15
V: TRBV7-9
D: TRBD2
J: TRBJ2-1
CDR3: CASSTLAGEGGEQFF
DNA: TGTGCCAGCAGCACCCTAGCGGGAGAGGGAGGTGAGCAGTTCTTC

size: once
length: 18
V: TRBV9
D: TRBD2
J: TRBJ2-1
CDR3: CASSVEGRLAPLGDEQFF
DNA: TGTGCCAGCAGCGTAGAGGGCCGACTAGCGCCCCTGGGTGATGAGCAGTTCTTC

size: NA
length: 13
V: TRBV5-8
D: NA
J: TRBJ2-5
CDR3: CASSLGFGETQYF
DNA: TGTGCCAGCAGCCTGGGGTTCGGGGAGACCCAGTACTTC

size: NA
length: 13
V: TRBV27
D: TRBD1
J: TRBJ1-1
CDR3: CASGQGVYTEAFF
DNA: TGTGCCAGCGGACAGGGGGTTTACACTGAAGCTTTCTTT

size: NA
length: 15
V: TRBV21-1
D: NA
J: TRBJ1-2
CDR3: CASSKGERGSYGYTF
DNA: TGTGCCAGCAGCAAAGGGGAGCGGGGGTCCTATGGCTACACCTTC

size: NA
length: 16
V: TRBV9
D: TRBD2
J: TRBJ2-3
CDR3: CASSESLADPTDTQYF
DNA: TGTGCCAGCAGCGAGAGTCTAGCGGATCCCACAGATACGCAGTATTTT

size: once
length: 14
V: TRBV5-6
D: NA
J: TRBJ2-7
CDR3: CASSPIGGGYEQYF
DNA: TGTGCCAGCAGCCCGATTGGGGGAGGTTACGAGCAGTACTTC

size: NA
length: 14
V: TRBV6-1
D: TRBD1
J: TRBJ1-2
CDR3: CASRRLDRDDGYTF
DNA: TGTGCCAGCAGGCGACTTGACAGGGATGATGGCTACACCTTC

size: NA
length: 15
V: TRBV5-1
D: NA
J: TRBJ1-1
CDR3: CASSLEAGEGTEAFF
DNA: TGCGCCAGCAGCTTGGAGGCAGGGGAGGGCACTGAAGCTTTCTTT

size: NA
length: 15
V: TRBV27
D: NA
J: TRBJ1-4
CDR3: CASSFLGSTNEKLFF
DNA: TGTGCCAGCAGTTTCCTCGGCTCGACTAATGAAAAACTGTTTTTT

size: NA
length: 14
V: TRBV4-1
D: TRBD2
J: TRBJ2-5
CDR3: CASSPLAGIETQYF
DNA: TGCGCCAGCAGCCCCCTAGCGGGAATAGAGACCCAGTACTTC

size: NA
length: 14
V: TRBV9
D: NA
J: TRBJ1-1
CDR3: CASSVGGAGAEAFF
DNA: TGTGCCAGCAGCGTAGGTGGGGCCGGCGCTGAAGCTTTCTTT

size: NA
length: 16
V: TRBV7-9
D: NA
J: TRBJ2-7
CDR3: CASSFTPAGAAYEQYF
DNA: TGTGCCAGCAGTTTTACCCCCGCAGGCGCCGCCTACGAGCAGTACTTC

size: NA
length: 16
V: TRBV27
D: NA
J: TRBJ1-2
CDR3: CASSLNRVSANYGYTF
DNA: TGTGCCAGCAGTTTAAATCGTGTCTCGGCTAACTATGGCTACACCTTC

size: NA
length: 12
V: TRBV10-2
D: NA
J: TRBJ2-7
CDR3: CASSGGSYEQYF
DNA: TGCGCCAGCAGCGGGGGTTCCTACGAGCAGTACTTC

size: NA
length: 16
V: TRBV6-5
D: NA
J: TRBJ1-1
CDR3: CASSSDRHPGGTEAFF
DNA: TGTGCCAGCAGTTCCGACCGACACCCCGGAGGGACTGAAGCTTTCTTT